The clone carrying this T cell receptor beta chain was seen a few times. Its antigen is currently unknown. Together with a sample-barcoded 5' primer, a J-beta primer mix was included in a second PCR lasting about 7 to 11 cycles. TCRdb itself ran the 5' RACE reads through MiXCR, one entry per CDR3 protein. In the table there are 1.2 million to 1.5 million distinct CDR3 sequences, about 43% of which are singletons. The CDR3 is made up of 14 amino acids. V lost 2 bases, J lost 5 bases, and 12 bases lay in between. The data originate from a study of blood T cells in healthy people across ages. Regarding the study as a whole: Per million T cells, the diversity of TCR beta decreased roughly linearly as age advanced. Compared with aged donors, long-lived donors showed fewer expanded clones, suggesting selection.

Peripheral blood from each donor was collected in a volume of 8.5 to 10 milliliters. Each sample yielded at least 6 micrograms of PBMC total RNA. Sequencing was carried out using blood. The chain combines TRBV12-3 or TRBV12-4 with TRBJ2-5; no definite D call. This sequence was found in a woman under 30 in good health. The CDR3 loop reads CASSLSPSLETQYF. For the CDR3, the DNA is TGTGCCAGCAGTTTAAGTCCATCATTGGAGACCCAGTACTTC.